Each of the 9 T cell receptor beta chains below was sequenced from the same sample in a study of HIV-infected patients and healthy controls. cDNA was made from about 510 ng RNA using alpha and beta constant primers. Alpha and beta chain libraries were made separately by chain-specific third strand synthesis with multiplexing indices. MiXCR, run by TCRdb on the 5' RACE reads, gives a single entry per CDR3 protein. This table has 3,500 to 5,000 distinct CDR3 sequences, around 30% appearing once. Antiretroviral therapy had run roughly three months, about 14 weeks, before follow-up blood collection. The repertoire came from unfractionated whole blood and reflected all unsorted peripheral T cells. Source: blood, taken during antiretroviral therapy. The source of these receptors is an adult with HIV infection.

V and J are TRBV12-3 or TRBV12-4 and TRBJ2-7; the D is unclear. The CDR3 runs 13 residues. V was clipped by 2 bases and J by 6 bases, with 11 bases between them. The CDR3 region has the DNA TGTGCCAGCAGTTTAAACCCCCCGGCCGAGCAGTACTTC. The encoded protein is CASSLNPPAEQYF.

By share, this clonotype counts as medium-sized (0.01 to 0.1%). V gene TRBV7-3 combines with J gene TRBJ2-3, with 14 bases identical to TRBD2. V gave up 4 bases and J gave up 5 bases; unmatched junction bases: 5. Germline CDR1 and CDR2: SGHTA and FQGTGA. The CDR3 runs 16 residues. CDR3 nucleotide sequence: TGTGCCAGCAGCTATGGGACTAGCGGGGGCCTAGATACGCAGTATTTT. Translated, it gives CASSYGTSGGLDTQYF.

This clonotype rates as medium-sized. J is TRBJ1-1 and V is TRBV7-9; the D gene is possibly TRBD1 (6 bases). The germline V gene encodes CDR1 SEHNR and CDR2 FQNEAQ (reference sequence). The CDR3 is made up of 13 amino acids. V lost 4 bases and J 5 bases, leaving 11 bases between the germline ends. CDR3 amino acids: CASSSQGGTEAFF. The CDR3, as DNA: TGTGCCAGCAGCTCGCAAGGGGGAACTGAAGCTTTCTTT.

In this sample, this clonotype is large. The J gene is TRBJ2-1, the V gene TRBV6-5; tentative D call: TRBD1 (5 bases). This CDR3 comprises 17 residues. V was clipped by 5 bases and J by 9 bases, with 26 bases between them. Germline V gene data show CDR1 as MNHEY and CDR2 as SVGAGI. In DNA form, the CDR3 reads TGTGCCAGCAGTCCATACGGACATACCTACCCATTTTTTGAGCAGTTCTTC. Residues: CASSPYGHTYPFFEQFF.

In nucleotides, the CDR3 is TGTGCCAGCAGCTTAGGGACATCGCCTTACGAGCAGTACTTC. Protein: CASSLGTSPYEQYF. This chain uses TRBV7-3 with TRBJ2-7, with D possibly TRBD1 on 6 matching bases. Per germline, CDR1 SGHTA and CDR2 FQGTGA. The CDR3 runs to 14 residues. V lost 2 bases to trimming and J lost 4 bases, with 12 bases between them.

This clonotype qualifies as medium-sized. The CDR3 DNA reads TGTGCCAGTACCTCACAGGGTTTGAGCAATCAGCCCCAGCATTTT. As protein: CASTSQGLSNQPQHF. The chain has TRBV19 and TRBJ1-5, with D perhaps TRBD1 (6 bases). Germline V gene sequence: CDR1 LNHDA, CDR2 SQIVND (reference sequence). This CDR3 contains 15 residues. Trimming stripped 7 bases from V and 1 base from J, with 14 bases between.

This clonotype is judged medium-sized (0.01 to 0.1%). This sequence joins TRBV19 and TRBJ2-3; 10 bases agree with TRBD1. Germline V CDR1 and CDR2: LNHDA, SQIVND (reference sequence). The CDR3 is made up of 15 amino acids. Germline trimming cut 9 bases from V and 5 bases from J; bases unmatched to any gene: 11. The CDR3 bases are TGTGCCAGCGGTACTGGGACAGGGGCGGAAGATACGCAGTATTTT. Translating gives CASGTGTGAEDTQYF. The complete variable domain, with remaining parts taken from reference TRBV19 and TRBJ2-3, reads DGGITQSPKYLFRKEGQNVTLSCEQNLNHDAMYWYRQDPGQGLRLIYYSQIVNDFQKGDIAEGYSVSREKKESFPLTVTSAQKNPTAFYLCASGTGTGAEDTQYFGPGTRLTVL.

This clonotype is categorized as medium-sized. The CDR3 sequence is CASSLVDFWAQYF. CDR3 nucleotide sequence: TGTGCCAGCAGTTTAGTAGACTTTTGGGCGCAGTATTTT. This chain joins TRBV28 and TRBJ2-3; D not certain. There are 13 residues in the CDR3. Germline assignment: CDR1 MDHEN and CDR2 SYDVKM. Trimming left V 2 bases short and J 10 bases short, with 13 bases between.

This clonotype qualifies as medium-sized. The chain employs TRBV18 and TRBJ2-5, with D perhaps matching TRBD1 (5 bases). Trimming stripped 1 base from V and 0 bases from J, with 6 bases between. The length of the CDR3 is 14 residues. The V gene's germline CDR1 is KGHSH and CDR2 LQKENI. The CDR3 sequence: CASSPQGYQETQYF. The CDR3 DNA reads TGTGCCAGCTCACCACAGGGGTACCAAGAGACCCAGTACTTC.